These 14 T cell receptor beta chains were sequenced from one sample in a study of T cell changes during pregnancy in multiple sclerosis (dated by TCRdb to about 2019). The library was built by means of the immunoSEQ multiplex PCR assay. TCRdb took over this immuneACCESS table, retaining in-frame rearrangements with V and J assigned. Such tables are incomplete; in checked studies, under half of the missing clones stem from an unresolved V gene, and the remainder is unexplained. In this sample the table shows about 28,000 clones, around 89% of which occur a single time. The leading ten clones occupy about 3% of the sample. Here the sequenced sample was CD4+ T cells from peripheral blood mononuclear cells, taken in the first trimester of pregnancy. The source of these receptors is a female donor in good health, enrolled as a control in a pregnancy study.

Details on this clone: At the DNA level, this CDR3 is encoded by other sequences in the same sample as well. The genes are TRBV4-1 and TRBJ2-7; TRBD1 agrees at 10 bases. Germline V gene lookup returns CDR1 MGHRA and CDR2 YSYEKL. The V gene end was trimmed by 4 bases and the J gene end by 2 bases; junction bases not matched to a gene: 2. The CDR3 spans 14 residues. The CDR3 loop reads CASSRDRGPYEQYF. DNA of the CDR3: TGCGCCAGCAGCCGGGACAGGGGACCCTACGAGCAGTACTTC.

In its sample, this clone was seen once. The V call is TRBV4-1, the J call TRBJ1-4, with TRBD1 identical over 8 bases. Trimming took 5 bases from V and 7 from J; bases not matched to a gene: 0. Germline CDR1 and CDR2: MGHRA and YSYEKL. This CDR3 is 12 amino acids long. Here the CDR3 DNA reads TGCGCCAGCAGCGACAGGGGTGAAAAACTGTTTTTT. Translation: CASSDRGEKLFF.

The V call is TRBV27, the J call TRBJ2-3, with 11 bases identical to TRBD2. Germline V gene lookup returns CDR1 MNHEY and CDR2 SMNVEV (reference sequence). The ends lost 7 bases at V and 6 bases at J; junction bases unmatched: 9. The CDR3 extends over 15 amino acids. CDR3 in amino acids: CASMALAGEGDTQYF. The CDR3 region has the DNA TGTGCCAGCATGGCACTAGCGGGAGAGGGGGATACGCAGTATTTT.

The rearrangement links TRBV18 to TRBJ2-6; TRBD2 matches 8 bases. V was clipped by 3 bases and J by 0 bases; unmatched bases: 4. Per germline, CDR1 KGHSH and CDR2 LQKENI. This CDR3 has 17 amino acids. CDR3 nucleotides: TGTGCCAGCTCACCTTTAGCGGGGAGCTCTGGGGCCAACGTCCTGACTTTC. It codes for CASSPLAGSSGANVLTF.

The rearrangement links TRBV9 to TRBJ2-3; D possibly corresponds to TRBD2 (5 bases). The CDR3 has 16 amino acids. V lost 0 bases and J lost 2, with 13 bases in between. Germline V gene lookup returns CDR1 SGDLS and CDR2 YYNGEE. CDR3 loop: CASSVAGGPLTDTQYF. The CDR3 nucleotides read TGTGCCAGCAGCGTAGCGGGCGGGCCCCTCACAGATACGCAGTATTTT.

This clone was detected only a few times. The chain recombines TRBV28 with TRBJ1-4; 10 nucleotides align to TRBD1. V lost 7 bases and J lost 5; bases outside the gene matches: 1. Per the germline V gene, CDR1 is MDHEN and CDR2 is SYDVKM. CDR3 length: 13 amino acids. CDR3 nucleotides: TGTGCCAGCAAGACAGGGGGCAATGAAAAACTGTTTTTT. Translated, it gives CASKTGGNEKLFF.

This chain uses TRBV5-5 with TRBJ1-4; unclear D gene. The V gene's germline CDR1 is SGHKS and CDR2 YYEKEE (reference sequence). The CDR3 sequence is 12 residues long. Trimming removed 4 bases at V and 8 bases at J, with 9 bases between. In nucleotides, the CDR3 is TGTGCCAGCAGCGAGTACGAGGAAAAACTGTTTTTT. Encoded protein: CASSEYEEKLFF.

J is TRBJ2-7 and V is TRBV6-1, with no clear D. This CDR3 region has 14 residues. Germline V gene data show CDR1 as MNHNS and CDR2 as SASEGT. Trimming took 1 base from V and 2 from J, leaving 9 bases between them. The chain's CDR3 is CASSEGSKTYEQYF. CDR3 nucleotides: TGTGCCAGCAGTGAAGGTAGTAAGACCTACGAGCAGTACTTC.

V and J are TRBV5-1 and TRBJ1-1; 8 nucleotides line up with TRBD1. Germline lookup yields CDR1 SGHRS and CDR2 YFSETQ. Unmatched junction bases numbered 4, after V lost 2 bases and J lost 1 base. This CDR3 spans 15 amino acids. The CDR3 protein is CASSLQGVRNTEAFF. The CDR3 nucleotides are TGCGCCAGCAGCTTACAGGGGGTGCGGAACACTGAAGCTTTCTTT.

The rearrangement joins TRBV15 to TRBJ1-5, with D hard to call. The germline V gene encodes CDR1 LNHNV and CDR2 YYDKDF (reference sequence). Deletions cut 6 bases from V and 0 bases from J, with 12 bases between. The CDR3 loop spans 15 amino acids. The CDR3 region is CATSTGYLSNQPQHF. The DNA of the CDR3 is TGTGCCACCAGTACCGGGTACCTTAGCAATCAGCCCCAGCATTTT.

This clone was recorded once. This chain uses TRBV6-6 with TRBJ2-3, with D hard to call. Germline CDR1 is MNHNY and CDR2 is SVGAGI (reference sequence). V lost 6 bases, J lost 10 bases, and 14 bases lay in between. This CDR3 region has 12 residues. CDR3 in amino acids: CASSSGIYSQYF. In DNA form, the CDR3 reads TGTGCCAGCAGCTCAGGAATCTATTCGCAGTATTTT.

CDR3 sequence (DNA): TGTGCCAGCAGCTTCCGACAGAGCTCTGGAAACACCATATATTTT. It encodes CASSFRQSSGNTIYF. This chain links TRBV7-2 with TRBJ1-3; weak D call: TRBD1 (5 bases). Per the germline V gene, CDR1 is SGHTA and CDR2 is FQGNSA. This CDR3 region has 15 residues. The ends were cut back, 3 bases at V and 0 bases at J, with 9 bases in the middle.

Written as DNA, the CDR3 is TGTGCCAGCAGTGAACCCGGACAGGGCAATCAGCCCCAGCATTTT. Translation: CASSEPGQGNQPQHF. The chain joins TRBV6-1 to TRBJ1-5, with 7 nucleotides matching TRBD1. The CDR3 has 15 amino acids. Germline CDR1 reads MNHNS; CDR2 reads SASEGT. The trim removed 2 bases at V and 2 bases at J, leaving 3 bases unmatched.

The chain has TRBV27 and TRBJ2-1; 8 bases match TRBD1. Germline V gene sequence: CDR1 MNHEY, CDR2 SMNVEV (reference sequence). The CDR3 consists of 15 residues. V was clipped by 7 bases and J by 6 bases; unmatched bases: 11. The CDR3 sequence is CASTAQGANFNEQFF. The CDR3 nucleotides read TGTGCCAGCACTGCCCAGGGGGCTAATTTCAATGAGCAGTTCTTC.